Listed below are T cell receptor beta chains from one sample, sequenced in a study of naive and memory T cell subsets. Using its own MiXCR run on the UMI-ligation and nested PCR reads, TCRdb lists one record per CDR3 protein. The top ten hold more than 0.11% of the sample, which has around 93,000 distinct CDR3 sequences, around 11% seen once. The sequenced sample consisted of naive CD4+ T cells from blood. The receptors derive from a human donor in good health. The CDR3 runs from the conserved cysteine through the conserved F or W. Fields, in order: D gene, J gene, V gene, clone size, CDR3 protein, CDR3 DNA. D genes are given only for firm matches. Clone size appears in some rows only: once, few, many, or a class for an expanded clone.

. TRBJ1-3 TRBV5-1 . CALSSGNTIYF TGCGCGTTGAGCTCTGGAAACACCATATATTTT
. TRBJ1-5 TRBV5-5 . CASSDGTPGQPQHF TGTGCCAGCAGCGACGGGACCCCCGGGCAGCCCCAGCATTTT
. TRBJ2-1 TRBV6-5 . CASRWGPYNEQFF TGTGCCAGCAGGTGGGGCCCGTACAATGAGCAGTTCTTC
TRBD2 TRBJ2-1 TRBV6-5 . CASSYEGGPNEQFF TGTGCCAGCAGTTACGAGGGAGGGCCGAATGAGCAGTTCTTC
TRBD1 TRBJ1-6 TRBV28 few CASSSGTAYNSPLHF TGTGCCAGCAGTTCCGGGACAGCTTATAATTCACCCCTCCACTTT
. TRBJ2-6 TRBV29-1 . CSVHFGANVLTF TGCAGCGTGCACTTTGGGGCCAACGTCCTGACTTTC
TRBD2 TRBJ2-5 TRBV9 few CASSAGGAQYF TGTGCCAGCAGCGCTGGGGGGGCCCAGTACTTC
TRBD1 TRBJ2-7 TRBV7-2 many CASSSPGQGGTEQYF TGTGCCAGCAGCTCTCCGGGACAGGGGGGCACCGAGCAGTACTTC
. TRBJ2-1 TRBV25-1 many CASSDLTEQFF TGTGCCAGCAGTGACCTCACTGAGCAGTTCTTC
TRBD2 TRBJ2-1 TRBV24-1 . CATSDPTGLGTYNEQFF TGTGCCACCAGTGACCCGACGGGACTAGGGACCTACAATGAGCAGTTCTTC
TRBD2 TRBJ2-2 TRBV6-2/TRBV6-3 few CASSSRLAGGMNTGELFF TGTGCCAGCAGTTCTCGACTAGCGGGAGGTATGAACACCGGGGAGCTGTTTTTT
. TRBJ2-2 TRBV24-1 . CATSDFKGGGTNTGELFF TGTGCCACCAGTGATTTTAAGGGGGGGGGAACGAACACCGGGGAGCTGTTTTTT
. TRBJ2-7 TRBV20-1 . CSAREGENEQYF TGCAGTGCTAGAGAGGGGGAGAACGAGCAGTACTTC
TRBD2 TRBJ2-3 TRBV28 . CASSLADTDTQYF TGTGCCAGCAGCCTAGCGGACACAGATACGCAGTATTTT
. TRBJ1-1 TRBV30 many CAWSPFVGEAFF TGTGCCTGGAGTCCCTTCGTGGGGGAAGCTTTCTTT
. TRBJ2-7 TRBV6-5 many CASSLTRQAYEQYF TGTGCCAGCAGTTTAACACGTCAGGCATACGAGCAGTACTTC
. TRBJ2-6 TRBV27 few CASSPSPGTGANVLTF TGTGCCAGCAGTCCGTCCCCTGGCACTGGGGCCAACGTCCTGACTTTC
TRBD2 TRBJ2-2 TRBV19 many CASSMGLVETGELFF TGTGCCAGTAGTATGGGACTAGTTGAAACCGGGGAGCTGTTTTTT
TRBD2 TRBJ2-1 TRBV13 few CASSLATGTTPPPEQFF TGTGCCAGCAGCTTAGCCACCGGGACTACCCCCCCGCCTGAGCAGTTCTTC
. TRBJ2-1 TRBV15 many CATSTSPAGNEQFF TGTGCCACCAGCACCAGCCCCGCAGGGAATGAGCAGTTCTTC
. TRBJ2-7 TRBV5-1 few CASSSRQPTYEQYF TGCGCCAGCAGCTCGAGACAGCCGACCTACGAGCAGTACTTC
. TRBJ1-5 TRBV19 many CASSIGDASNQPQHF TGTGCCAGTAGTATCGGGGACGCTAGCAATCAGCCCCAGCATTTT